This T cell receptor beta chain originates from a study of control samples from healthy donors and cancer patients. Per the germline V gene, CDR1 is SGHNT and CDR2 is YYREEE (reference sequence). The CDR3 has 15 residues. J was trimmed by 0 bases and V by 3 bases; bases with no gene match: 3. Here immunoSEQ multiplex PCR was the method, and the copy in TCRdb shows in-frame clones only, minus some. This table has about 190,000 clones, about nine tenths appearing once. The chain couples TRBV5-4 to TRBJ1-3; 7 bases fit TRBD1. The receptor was derived from a young man in good health. Input material: blood. The CDR3: CASSSDRSSGNTIYF. CDR3 bases: TGTGCCAGCAGCTCGGACAGGAGCTCTGGAAACACCATATATTTT.